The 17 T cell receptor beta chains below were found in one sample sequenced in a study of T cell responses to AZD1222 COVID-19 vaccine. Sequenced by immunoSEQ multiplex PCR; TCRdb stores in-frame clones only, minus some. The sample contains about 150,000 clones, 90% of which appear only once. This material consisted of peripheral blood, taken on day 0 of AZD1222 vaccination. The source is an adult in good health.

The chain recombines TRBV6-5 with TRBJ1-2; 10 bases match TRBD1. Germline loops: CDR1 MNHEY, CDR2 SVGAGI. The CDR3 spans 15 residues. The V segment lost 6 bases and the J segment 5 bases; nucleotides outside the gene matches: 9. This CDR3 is CASSKTGTGEYGYTF. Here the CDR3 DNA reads TGTGCCAGCAGCAAAACCGGGACAGGGGAATATGGCTACACCTTC.

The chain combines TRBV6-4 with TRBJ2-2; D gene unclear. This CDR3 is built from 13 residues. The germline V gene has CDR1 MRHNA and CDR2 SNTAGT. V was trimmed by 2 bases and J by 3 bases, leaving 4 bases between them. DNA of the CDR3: TGTGCCAGCAGTGACGGAGACACCGGGGAGCTGTTTTTT. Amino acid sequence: CASSDGDTGELFF.

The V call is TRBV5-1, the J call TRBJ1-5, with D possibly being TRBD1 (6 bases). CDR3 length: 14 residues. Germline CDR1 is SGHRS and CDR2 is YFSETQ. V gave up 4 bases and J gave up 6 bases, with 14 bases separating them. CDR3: CASSPSGAGQPQHF. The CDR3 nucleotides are TGCGCCAGCAGCCCCTCGGGGGCAGGTCAGCCCCAGCATTTT.

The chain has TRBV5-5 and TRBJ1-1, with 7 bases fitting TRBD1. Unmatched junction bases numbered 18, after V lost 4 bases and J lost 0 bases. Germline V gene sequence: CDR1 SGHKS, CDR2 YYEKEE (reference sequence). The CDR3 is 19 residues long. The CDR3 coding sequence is TGTGCCAGCAGCCTAACCGGACAGGCCTCCCGATTTATGAACACTGAAGCTTTCTTT. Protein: CASSLTGQASRFMNTEAFF.

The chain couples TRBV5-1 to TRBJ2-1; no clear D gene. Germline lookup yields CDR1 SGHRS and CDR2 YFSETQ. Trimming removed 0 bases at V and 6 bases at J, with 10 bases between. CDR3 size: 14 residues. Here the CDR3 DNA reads TGCGCCAGCAGCTTGGATCCGGGTAGCAATGAGCAGTTCTTC. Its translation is CASSLDPGSNEQFF.

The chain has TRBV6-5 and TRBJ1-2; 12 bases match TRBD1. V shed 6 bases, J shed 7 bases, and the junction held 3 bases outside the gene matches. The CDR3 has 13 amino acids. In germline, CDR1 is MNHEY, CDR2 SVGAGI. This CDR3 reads CASRPGQGAGYTF. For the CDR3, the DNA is TGTGCCAGCAGACCGGGACAGGGGGCTGGCTACACCTTC.

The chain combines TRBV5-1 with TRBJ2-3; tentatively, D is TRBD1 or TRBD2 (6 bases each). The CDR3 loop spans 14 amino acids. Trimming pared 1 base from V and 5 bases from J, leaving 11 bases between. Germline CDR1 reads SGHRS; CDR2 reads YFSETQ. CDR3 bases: TGCGCCAGCAGCTTGAGGGGGGCCGGAGATACGCAGTATTTT. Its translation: CASSLRGAGDTQYF.

CDR3 residues: CASSPDRGYGYTF. DNA for the CDR3: TGTGCCAGCAGTCCCGACAGAGGTTATGGCTACACCTTC. The chain has TRBV5-6 and TRBJ1-2; tentatively, D is TRBD1 (5 bases). The germline V and J ends were trimmed by 5 bases and 5 bases, with 13 bases remaining between them. Germline V lookup: CDR1 SGHDT, CDR2 YYEEEE. The CDR3 has 13 amino acids.

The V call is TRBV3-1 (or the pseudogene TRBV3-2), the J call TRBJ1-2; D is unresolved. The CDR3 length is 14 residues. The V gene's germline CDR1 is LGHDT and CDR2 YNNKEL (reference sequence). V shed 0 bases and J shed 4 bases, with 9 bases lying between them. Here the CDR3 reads CASSQDRVLYGYTF. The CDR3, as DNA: TGTGCCAGCAGCCAAGATCGGGTCCTCTATGGCTACACCTTC.

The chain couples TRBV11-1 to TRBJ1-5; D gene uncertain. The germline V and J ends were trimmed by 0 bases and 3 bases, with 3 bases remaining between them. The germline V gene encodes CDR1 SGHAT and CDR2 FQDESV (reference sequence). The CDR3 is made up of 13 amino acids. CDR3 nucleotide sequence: TGTGCCAGCAGCTTAGCCCACAATCAGCCCCAGCATTTT. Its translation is CASSLAHNQPQHF.

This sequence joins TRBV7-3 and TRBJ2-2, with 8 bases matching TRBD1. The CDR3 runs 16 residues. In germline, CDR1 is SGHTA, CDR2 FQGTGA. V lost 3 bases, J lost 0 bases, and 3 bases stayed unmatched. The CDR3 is CASSFSGGPNTGELFF. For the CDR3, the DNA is TGTGCCAGCAGCTTCTCAGGGGGCCCGAACACCGGGGAGCTGTTTTTT.

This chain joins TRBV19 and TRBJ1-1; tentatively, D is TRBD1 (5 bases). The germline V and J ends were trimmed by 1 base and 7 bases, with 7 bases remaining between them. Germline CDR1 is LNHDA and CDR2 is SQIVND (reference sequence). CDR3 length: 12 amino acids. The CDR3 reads CASSIGGGEAFF. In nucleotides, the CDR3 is TGTGCCAGTAGTATAGGGGGCGGTGAAGCTTTCTTT.

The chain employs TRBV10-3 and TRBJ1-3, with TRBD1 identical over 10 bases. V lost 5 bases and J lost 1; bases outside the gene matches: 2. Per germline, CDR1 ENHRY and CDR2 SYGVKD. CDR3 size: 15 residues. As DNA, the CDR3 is TGTGCCATCAGTCGACAGGGGGCGTCTGGAAACACCATATATTTT. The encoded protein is CAISRQGASGNTIYF.

CDR3 amino acids: CASSSSPGGNYEQYF. Here the CDR3 DNA reads TGTGCCAGCAGTTCCTCCCCGGGAGGGAACTACGAGCAGTACTTC. The gene calls are TRBV27 and TRBJ2-7; TRBD2 matches at 8 bases. The CDR3 extends over 15 amino acids. J lost 3 bases, V lost 4 bases, and 8 bases had no gene match. CDR1 is MNHEY and CDR2 is SMNVEV in the germline V gene (reference sequence).

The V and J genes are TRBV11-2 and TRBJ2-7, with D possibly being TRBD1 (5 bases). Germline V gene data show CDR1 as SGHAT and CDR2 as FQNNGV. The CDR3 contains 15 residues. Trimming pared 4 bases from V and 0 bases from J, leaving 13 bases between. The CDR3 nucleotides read TGTGCCAGCAGCTCCCGACAGATCAGCTCCTACGAGCAGTACTTC. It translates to CASSSRQISSYEQYF.

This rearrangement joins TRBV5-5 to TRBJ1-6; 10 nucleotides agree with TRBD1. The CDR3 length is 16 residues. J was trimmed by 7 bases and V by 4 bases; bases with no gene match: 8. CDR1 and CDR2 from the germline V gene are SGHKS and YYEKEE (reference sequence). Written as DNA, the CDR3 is TGTGCCAGCAGCGTAAGACAGGGGGCCGGGAATTCACCCCTCCACTTT. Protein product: CASSVRQGAGNSPLHF.

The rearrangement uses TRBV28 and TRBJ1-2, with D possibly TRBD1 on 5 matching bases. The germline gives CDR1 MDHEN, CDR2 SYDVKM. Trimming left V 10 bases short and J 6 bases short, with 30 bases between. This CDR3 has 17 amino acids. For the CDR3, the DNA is TGTGCCACCTCAGGGCCCGACCGCAGCCGCCGGGAGGATGGCTACACCTTC. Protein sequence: CATSGPDRSRREDGYTF.